This T cell receptor beta chain was captured by sequencing in a study of technical replicates of blood from a handful of donors. The junction had 11 bases not matched to a gene; V was cut back by 5 bases and J by 8 bases. The CDR3 runs 15 residues. The germline CDR1 and CDR2 sequences are MDHEN and SYDVKM. Some clones are missing from TCRdb's copy, which holds only in-frame ones; the method was immunoSEQ multiplex PCR. The sample has more than 65,000 clones; just under 95% are singletons. The V call is TRBV28, the J call TRBJ1-4; 7 nucleotides agree with TRBD1. Specimen: T cells isolated from PBMCs. This TCR derives from a human donor in good health. This chain's CDR3 is CASSRDSGRWEKLFF. The DNA of the CDR3 is TGTGCCAGCAGTAGGGACAGCGGGAGGTGGGAAAAACTGTTTTTT.